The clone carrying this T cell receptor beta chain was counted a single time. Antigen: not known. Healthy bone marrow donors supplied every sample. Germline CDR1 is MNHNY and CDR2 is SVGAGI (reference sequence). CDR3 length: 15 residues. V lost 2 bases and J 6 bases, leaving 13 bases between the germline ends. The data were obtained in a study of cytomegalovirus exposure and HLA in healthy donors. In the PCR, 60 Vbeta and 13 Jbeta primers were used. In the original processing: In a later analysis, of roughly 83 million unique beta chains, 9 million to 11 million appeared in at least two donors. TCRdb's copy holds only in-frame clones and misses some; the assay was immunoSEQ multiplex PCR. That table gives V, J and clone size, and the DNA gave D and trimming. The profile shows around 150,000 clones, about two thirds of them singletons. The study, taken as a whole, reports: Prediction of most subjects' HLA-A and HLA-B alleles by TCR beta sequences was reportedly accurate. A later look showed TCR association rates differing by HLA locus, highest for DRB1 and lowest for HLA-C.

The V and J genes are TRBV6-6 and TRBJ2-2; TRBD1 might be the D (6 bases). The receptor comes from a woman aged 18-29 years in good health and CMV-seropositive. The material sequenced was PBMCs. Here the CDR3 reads CASSYGRGSAGELFF. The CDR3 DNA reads TGTGCCAGCAGTTACGGCAGGGGATCTGCCGGGGAGCTGTTTTTT.